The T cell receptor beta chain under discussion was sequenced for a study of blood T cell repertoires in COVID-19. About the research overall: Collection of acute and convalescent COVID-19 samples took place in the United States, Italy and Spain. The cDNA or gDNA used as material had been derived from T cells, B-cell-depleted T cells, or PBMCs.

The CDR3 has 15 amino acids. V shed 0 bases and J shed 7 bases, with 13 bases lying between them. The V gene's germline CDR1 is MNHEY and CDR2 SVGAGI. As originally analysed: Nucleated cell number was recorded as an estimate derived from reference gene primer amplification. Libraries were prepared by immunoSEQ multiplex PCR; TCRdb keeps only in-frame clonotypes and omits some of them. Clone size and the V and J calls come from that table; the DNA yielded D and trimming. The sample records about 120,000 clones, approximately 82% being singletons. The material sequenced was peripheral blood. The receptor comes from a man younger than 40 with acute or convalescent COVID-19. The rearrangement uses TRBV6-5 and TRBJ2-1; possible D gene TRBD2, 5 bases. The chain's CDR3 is CASSYSPRGGNEQFF. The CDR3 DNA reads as TGTGCCAGCAGTTACTCTCCCCGTGGCGGGAATGAGCAGTTCTTC.